A selection of T cell receptor beta chains follows, all from one sample in a study of T cell responses to AZD1222 COVID-19 vaccine. Clones were sequenced by immunoSEQ multiplex PCR, and TCRdb holds only the in-frame ones, with some missing. The sample holds more than 110,000 clones, just over 90% seen once. The specimen was peripheral blood, collected on day 0 of AZD1222 vaccination. All receptors come from an adult in good health. CDR3s include the opening cysteine and the closing phenylalanine or tryptophan. Fields, in order: V gene, J gene, D gene, clone size, CDR3 protein, CDR3 DNA. D genes are given only for firm matches. Some rows have no size entry. The others give once, few or many, or a class for an expanded clone.

>TRBV19|TRBJ1-1|-|-
CASSPLSTSEAFF
TGTGCCAGTAGTCCCCTCTCAACATCTGAAGCTTTCTTT
>TRBV2|TRBJ1-6|TRBD1|-
CASRVDRVGSSPLHF
TGTGCCAGCAGGGTCGACAGGGTGGGTAGTTCACCCCTCCACTTT
>TRBV7-9|TRBJ1-5|-|-
CASSFAWNQPQHF
TGTGCCAGCAGCTTTGCCTGGAATCAGCCCCAGCATTTT
>TRBV11-1|TRBJ2-7|-|-
CASSLTGYRYEQYF
TGTGCCAGCAGTTTAACAGGTTATCGGTACGAGCAGTACTTC
>TRBV18|TRBJ1-1|-|-
CASSDATTEAFF
TGTGCCAGCTCCGACGCCACCACTGAAGCTTTCTTT
>TRBV5-4|TRBJ1-2|TRBD1|-
CASSGTVDYGYTF
TGTGCCAGCAGCGGGACAGTGGATTATGGCTACACCTTC
>TRBV2|TRBJ2-7|TRBD2|few
CASIRLAGSRDEQYF
TGTGCCAGCATCCGACTAGCGGGGTCCAGGGACGAGCAGTACTTC
>TRBV9|TRBJ2-1|TRBD1|-
CASSVSGQGYNEQFF
TGTGCCAGCAGCGTTTCGGGACAGGGGTACAATGAGCAGTTCTTC
>TRBV5-5|TRBJ1-5|-|-
CASSLAGAHQPQHF
TGTGCCAGCAGCTTGGCTGGGGCCCATCAGCCCCAGCATTTT
>TRBV19|TRBJ1-1|TRBD1|-
CASRTGSTEAFF
TGTGCCAGCAGGACAGGGAGCACTGAAGCTTTCTTT
>TRBV10-3|TRBJ1-2|-|-
CATYGGDYGYTF
TGTGCCACCTACGGGGGGGACTATGGCTACACCTTC
>TRBV5-6|TRBJ2-7|-|-
CASTLALSYEQYF
TGTGCCAGCACCCTAGCGCTTTCCTACGAGCAGTACTTC
>TRBV2|TRBJ2-5|-|-
CASRVPIATAETQYF
TGTGCCAGCAGGGTCCCGATAGCTACAGCCGAGACCCAGTACTTC
>TRBV7-3|TRBJ2-5|-|-
CASSLGGGYQETQYF
TGTGCCAGCAGCCTCGGCGGGGGCTACCAAGAGACCCAGTACTTC
>TRBV10-3|TRBJ2-1|TRBD1|-
CAIRADRGDSFF
TGTGCCATCAGGGCCGACAGGGGAGATTCTTTCTTC
>TRBV11-3|TRBJ1-6|TRBD1|-
CASSAQGQYSPLHF
TGTGCCAGCAGCGCACAGGGGCAATATTCACCCCTCCACTTT
>TRBV9|TRBJ2-7|TRBD1|-
CASGQGRGYEQYF
TGTGCCAGCGGACAGGGTCGCGGCTACGAGCAGTACTTC
>TRBV10-1|TRBJ1-1|-|few
CASSSKDGNTEAFF
TGCGCCAGCAGTTCCAAGGACGGAAACACTGAAGCTTTCTTT
>TRBV19|TRBJ1-6|-|once
CASSTYNSPLHF
TGTGCCAGTAGTACGTATAATTCACCCCTCCACTTT
>TRBV19|TRBJ1-5|TRBD1|once
CASSISYPGTGGSVRNQPQHF
TGTGCCAGTAGTATTTCGTATCCCGGGACAGGGGGCTCGGTTCGGAATCAGCCCCAGCATTTT
>TRBV29-1|TRBJ2-3|TRBD2|-
CSVTTSGGTDTQYF
TGCAGCGTCACGACTAGCGGGGGTACAGATACGCAGTATTTT
>TRBV4-3|TRBJ1-6|-|-
CASSQEEEGGYSPLHF
TGCGCCAGCAGCCAAGAAGAGGAGGGGGGGTATTCACCCCTCCACTTT
>TRBV9|TRBJ1-5|-|-
CASSVGGDGDQPQHF
TGTGCCAGCAGCGTAGGGGGGGATGGTGATCAGCCCCAGCATTTT
>TRBV7-9|TRBJ1-2|-|once
CASTEKGPKGYGYTF
TGTGCCAGCACCGAAAAAGGCCCAAAGGGTTATGGCTACACCTTC
>TRBV4-2|TRBJ2-3|TRBD2|-
CASSQGGLAADTQYF
TGTGCCAGCAGCCAAGGTGGACTAGCGGCCGATACGCAGTATTTT
>TRBV27|TRBJ2-3|-|-
CASSLVTRTDTQYF
TGTGCCAGCAGTTTAGTAACCCGGACAGATACGCAGTATTTT
>TRBV27|TRBJ1-2|-|-
CASSPGANYGYTF
TGTGCCAGCAGCCCTGGAGCTAACTATGGCTACACCTTC
>TRBV4-1|TRBJ1-1|-|few
CASSRRGGYTEAFF
TGCGCCAGCAGCAGAAGGGGTGGATACACTGAAGCTTTCTTT
>TRBV11-2|TRBJ1-3|TRBD1|-
CASSLSRDSATGNTIYF
TGTGCCAGCAGCTTAAGCCGGGACAGCGCGACGGGAAACACCATATATTTT
>TRBV6-6|TRBJ1-1|-|-
CASSSTRGVEAFF
TGTGCCAGCAGTTCTACGCGAGGGGTGGAAGCTTTCTTT
>TRBV5-4|TRBJ2-7|-|-
CASSRLAGEQYF
TGTGCCAGCAGCCGGCTTGCGGGCGAGCAGTACTTC
>TRBV2|TRBJ1-5|TRBD1|once
CASKGTGPGQPQHF
TGTGCCTCCAAGGGGACAGGGCCGGGTCAGCCCCAGCATTTT
>TRBV19|TRBJ2-6|-|-
CASRNKRGSGANVLTF
TGTGCCAGTAGGAACAAAAGGGGTTCTGGGGCCAACGTCCTGACTTTC
>TRBV29-1|TRBJ2-1|TRBD2|-
CSVAGTSGGSNEQFF
TGCAGCGTCGCCGGGACTAGCGGGGGGAGCAATGAGCAGTTCTTC
>TRBV5-6|TRBJ2-3|TRBD2|-
CASSKIAGGPPDTQYF
TGTGCCAGCAGCAAAATAGCGGGGGGGCCCCCAGATACGCAGTATTTT
>TRBV11-2|TRBJ1-4|-|-
CASSLEWSTNEKLFF
TGTGCCAGCAGCTTAGAGTGGTCCACTAATGAAAAACTGTTTTTT
>TRBV10-3|TRBJ1-1|-|-
CAISGVYGVNTEAFF
TGTGCCATCAGTGGGGTATATGGGGTGAACACTGAAGCTTTCTTT
>TRBV11-3|TRBJ1-2|TRBD1|-
CASSRTGDGYTF
TGTGCCAGCAGCAGGACAGGGGATGGCTACACCTTC
>TRBV19|TRBJ1-6|-|-
CASSPTPQSILSPLHF
TGTGCCAGTAGTCCAACCCCACAATCAATCCTGTCACCCCTCCACTTT
>TRBV19|TRBJ1-2|-|-
CASSPPSLRGGGYTF
TGTGCCAGTAGTCCCCCGAGTTTGCGGGGGGGTGGCTACACCTTC
>TRBV6-5|TRBJ1-2|-|-
CASSPWTAANYGYTF
TGTGCCAGCAGTCCCTGGACTGCCGCTAACTATGGCTACACCTTC
>TRBV29-1|TRBJ1-4|-|-
CSAWSPIGEKLFF
TGCAGCGCGTGGTCACCCATCGGCGAAAAACTGTTTTTT
>TRBV6-2/TRBV6-3|TRBJ2-7|TRBD1|-
CASSYIEDRGSYEQYF
TGTGCCAGCAGTTATATTGAGGACAGGGGCTCCTACGAGCAGTACTTC
>TRBV3-1/TRBV3-2|TRBJ1-1|-|-
CASSQVHRGIEAFF
TGTGCCAGCAGCCAAGTTCACAGAGGGATTGAAGCTTTCTTT
>TRBV7-2|TRBJ1-1|TRBD1|-
CASSSPGGAGTEAFF
TGTGCCAGCAGCTCCCCAGGGGGCGCGGGCACTGAAGCTTTCTTT
>TRBV19|TRBJ2-2|-|-
CASSITGNTGELFF
TGTGCCAGTAGTATAACCGGGAACACCGGGGAGCTGTTTTTT
>TRBV3-1/TRBV3-2|TRBJ2-4|-|-
CASSRLGGLAKNIQYF
TGTGCCAGCAGCCGCCTTGGGGGGCTGGCCAAAAACATTCAGTACTTC
>TRBV6-5|TRBJ1-6|-|-
CASSYGQRKSLHF
TGTGCCAGCAGTTACGGGCAGAGGAAATCCCTCCACTTT
>TRBV6-5|TRBJ1-5|-|-
CASSRILNQPQHF
TGTGCCAGCAGTCGTATCCTTAATCAGCCCCAGCATTTT
>TRBV9|TRBJ1-6|TRBD1|-
CASSVTGGFNSPLHF
TGTGCCAGCAGCGTAACAGGGGGCTTCAATTCACCCCTCCACTTT
>TRBV5-5|TRBJ2-7|TRBD1|few
CASSFLRDSSYEQYF
TGTGCCAGCAGCTTCCTCCGGGACAGCTCCTACGAGCAGTACTTC
>TRBV6-5|TRBJ2-3|TRBD2|-
CASSPWAGGADTQYF
TGTGCCAGCAGTCCCTGGGCGGGGGGGGCAGATACGCAGTATTTT
>TRBV5-8|TRBJ1-3|-|-
CASSLGPPLGGNTIYF
TGTGCCAGCAGCTTGGGACCGCCACTCGGGGGAAACACCATATATTTT
>TRBV3-1/TRBV3-2|TRBJ2-1|-|-
CASSQISLGHNEQFF
TGTGCCAGCAGCCAAATTTCGTTGGGCCACAATGAGCAGTTCTTC
>TRBV5-4|TRBJ2-2|-|-
CASSLVSGAGELFF
TGTGCCAGCAGCTTGGTATCGGGAGCCGGGGAGCTGTTTTTT
>TRBV28|TRBJ1-1|-|-
CASSPGHEAFF
TGTGCCAGCAGTCCCGGACACGAAGCTTTCTTT
>TRBV7-6|TRBJ2-7|TRBD2|-
CASSLVAGVSSEQYF
TGTGCCAGCAGCTTAGTGGCGGGGGTGTCCTCCGAGCAGTACTTC
>TRBV4-1|TRBJ1-2|-|-
CASRLSSALNYGYTF
TGCGCCAGCAGACTATCGAGCGCGCTTAACTATGGCTACACCTTC
>TRBV6-5|TRBJ2-7|-|once
CASSYGAEAEQYF
TGTGCCAGCAGTTACGGGGCAGAGGCCGAGCAGTACTTC